These 17 T cell receptor beta chains were sequenced from one sample in a study of T-cell reconstitution after alpha-beta-depleted transplantation in children. Molecular barcoding with unique molecular identifiers was used for the TCRbeta library. One entry per CDR3 protein results from TCRdb running MiXCR on the PCR reads. Among some 460,000 distinct CDR3 sequences listed, around 16% were seen once. The sample in question was PBMCs, mostly from graft donor cells, obtained 360 days after TCRalphabeta/CD19-depleted stem cell transplant. The source of these receptors is a boy younger than two who had a stem cell transplant for Wiskott-Aldrich syndrome, so the T cells may come from the graft donor.

This clonotype occurred a few times. This chain connects TRBV4-1 to TRBJ2-1, with D perhaps matching TRBD1 (6 bases). The germline gives CDR1 MGHRA, CDR2 YSYEKL. This CDR3 region has 16 residues. V was shortened by 2 bases and J by 7 bases, with 18 bases between the two germline ends. CDR3 protein: CASSQPTAGVGNEQFF. The CDR3 coding sequence is TGCGCCAGCAGCCAACCAACCGCAGGGGTAGGGAATGAGCAGTTCTTC.

The chain is built from TRBV29-1 and TRBJ2-3; the D gene is possibly TRBD1 (6 bases). Germline CDR1 is SQVTM and CDR2 is ANQGSEA. V lost 7 bases to trimming and J lost 2 bases, with 28 bases between them. The CDR3 sequence is 18 residues long. The CDR3 bases are TGCAGCGCCCCCCCTACAGGGAAAAGAGCGTCCGACACAGATACGCAGTATTTT. As protein: CSAPPTGKRASDTDTQYF.

The chain uses TRBV6-1 and TRBJ2-1; the match to TRBD2 covers 10 bases. Per germline, CDR1 MNHNS and CDR2 SASEGT. After removal of 5 bases from V and 2 bases from J, the junction contained 6 bases not matched to a gene. The CDR3 covers 16 residues. DNA for the CDR3: TGTGCCAGCAGTCCTCTCAGCGGGAGGGCCTACAATGAGCAGTTCTTC. Translation: CASSPLSGRAYNEQFF.

This clonotype came up a few times. This sequence joins TRBV24-1 and TRBJ2-1; D could derive from TRBD1 or TRBD2 (5 bases each). The V end was cut by 5 bases, the J end by 7 bases, with 14 bases between. The CDR3 runs to 14 residues. The germline CDR1 and CDR2 sequences are KGHDR and SFDVKD. The CDR3, as DNA: TGTGCCACCAGTGGGCCGGGACGTAGGAATGAGCAGTTCTTC. Protein: CATSGPGRRNEQFF.

This clonotype was detected only a few times. The chain employs TRBV28 and TRBJ2-7; D is uncertain. The CDR3 is 14 residues long. The germline V gene encodes CDR1 MDHEN and CDR2 SYDVKM. Trimming removed 5 bases at V and 2 bases at J, with 13 bases between. The CDR3 reads CASSPSGSPYEQYF. Written as DNA, the CDR3 is TGTGCCAGCAGTCCGTCCGGGTCCCCCTACGAGCAGTACTTC.

The CDR3 is CASSSSALGETQYF. CDR3 nucleotides: TGCGCCAGCAGCTCTTCGGCCCTGGGGGAGACCCAGTACTTC. J is TRBJ2-5 and V is TRBV5-1; D gene uncertain. CDR1 and CDR2 from the germline V gene are SGHRS and YFSETQ. V was shortened by 3 bases and J by 5 bases, with 14 bases between the two germline ends. This CDR3 comprises 14 residues.

V gene TRBV18 combines with J gene TRBJ1-1; D ambiguous. The length of the CDR3 is 16 residues. Germline CDR1 reads KGHSH; CDR2 reads LQKENI. The V end lost 1 base, the J end lost 4 bases, and 16 bases lay between the germline ends. The CDR3 loop reads CASSPLTTYRSTEAFF. The CDR3, as DNA: TGTGCCAGCTCACCACTTACGACATACCGGAGCACTGAAGCTTTCTTT.

This clonotype was found a few times. This chain joins TRBV12-3 or TRBV12-4 and TRBJ2-3; D is unresolved. This CDR3 spans 14 amino acids. Trimming stripped 5 bases from V and 14 bases from J, with 23 bases between. The CDR3 reads CASSLSKWAAWGYF. CDR3 bases: TGTGCCAGCAGTCTTAGCAAGTGGGCAGCCTGGGGGTATTTT.

CDR3 in DNA: TGTGCCAGCAGCCAGACTAGCGGGGGACACACCGGGGAGCTGTTTTTT. The encoded protein is CASSQTSGGHTGELFF. The rearrangement uses TRBV3-1 and TRBJ2-2; 12 bases are a match to TRBD2. Per germline, CDR1 LGHDT and CDR2 YNNKEL (reference sequence). The CDR3 has 16 amino acids. V was clipped by 3 bases and J by 3 bases; unmatched bases: 2.

The chain joins TRBV20-1 to TRBJ2-3; TRBD2 matches 12 bases. Per the germline V gene, CDR1 is DFQATT and CDR2 is SNEGSKA (reference sequence). This CDR3 has 17 residues. Trimming took 2 bases from V and 2 from J; bases not matched to a gene: 8. The CDR3 reads CSARRLAGAVYTDTQYF. Here the CDR3 DNA reads TGCAGTGCTAGACGACTAGCGGGAGCGGTATACACAGATACGCAGTATTTT.

This clonotype showed up just a few times. The chain is built from TRBV5-1 and TRBJ1-1, with D maybe TRBD1 (5 bases). Germline assignment: CDR1 SGHRS and CDR2 YFSETQ. V dropped 4 bases and J dropped 3 bases, with 13 bases sitting between them. This CDR3 has 14 residues. The DNA of the CDR3 is TGCGCCAGCAGCGCCACGGGACTCTACACTGAAGCTTTCTTT. Translated: CASSATGLYTEAFF.

V gene TRBV11-2 combines with J gene TRBJ1-2, with a weak D call TRBD1 (6 bases). Germline V gene lookup returns CDR1 SGHAT and CDR2 FQNNGV. The V end was cut by 5 bases, the J end by 8 bases, with 21 bases between. This CDR3 region has 15 residues. CDR3 in amino acids: CASSLNRDKGEGYTF. The CDR3, as DNA: TGTGCCAGCAGCCTTAACAGGGATAAGGGAGAGGGCTACACCTTC.

CDR3 residues: CATSREYRGGEKLFF. As DNA, the CDR3 is TGTGCCACCAGCAGAGAGTATAGGGGAGGTGAAAAACTGTTTTTT. V gene TRBV15 combines with J gene TRBJ1-4; D may be TRBD1 (5 bases). The germline V gene encodes CDR1 LNHNV and CDR2 YYDKDF (reference sequence). The V and J ends lost 0 bases and 7 bases respectively, with 12 bases between them. This CDR3 is built from 15 residues.

The chain has TRBV7-9 and TRBJ1-1; possible D gene TRBD1, 6 bases. Trimming took 2 bases from V and 3 from J, leaving 13 bases between them. Germline V CDR1 and CDR2: SEHNR, FQNEAQ (reference sequence). The CDR3 contains 15 residues. In nucleotides, the CDR3 is TGTGCCAGCAGCTTATTTAGCAGGGGACACACTGAAGCTTTCTTT. Amino acid sequence: CASSLFSRGHTEAFF.

As concerns this clonotype: One end of the junction varies from germline; a read error may be responsible. The chain recombines TRBV12-3 or TRBV12-4 with TRBJ2-5; 9 bases agree with TRBD1. The CDR3 contains 16 residues. The CDR3 DNA is TGTGCCAGCGGTTTTGGGACAGGGACAGTCCAAGAGACCCAGTACTTC. It yields the protein CASGFGTGTVQETQYF.

This clonotype has just a few counts. The rearrangement links TRBV12-3 or TRBV12-4 to TRBJ2-7; 7 bases align to TRBD2. This CDR3 is 13 amino acids long. V was clipped by 1 base and J by 7 bases; unmatched bases: 4. DNA of the CDR3: TGTGCCAGCAGTTTAGGGGCGGGAGTAGAGCAGTACTTC. This codes for CASSLGAGVEQYF.

This clonotype has more than one count but fewer than ten. This chain uses TRBV5-1 with TRBJ2-1, with 8 nucleotides matching TRBD2. CDR3 length equals 15 residues. Germline loops: CDR1 SGHRS, CDR2 YFSETQ. The trim removed 3 bases at V and 1 base at J, leaving 3 bases unmatched. CDR3 residues: CASSSSGPSYNEQFF. CDR3 DNA sequence: TGCGCCAGCAGCTCTAGCGGGCCTTCCTACAATGAGCAGTTCTTC.